This T cell receptor (beta chain) derives from a study of blood T cells in healthy people across ages. Caucasian individuals from Russia who were healthy and aged 6 to 90 acted as donors. Next came a second PCR, run for about 7 to 12 cycles, which used a sample-barcoded 5' primer along with a J-beta primer mix. A 12-random-nucleotide template-switch adaptor tagged each cDNA molecule. TCRdb re-called the 5' RACE reads with MiXCR, one entry per CDR3 protein. The sample includes approximately 690,000 distinct CDR3 sequences, roughly 43% of them seen just once. This receptor was taken from a man at least 80 years old in good health. Sequenced sample: blood.

Written as DNA, the CDR3 is TGTGCCAGCAGTCGAAAAGACAGGGGGGAGACCCAGTACTTC. It encodes CASSRKDRGETQYF. This chain connects TRBV7-2 to TRBJ2-7, with 9 bases lining up with TRBD1. The J call is uncertain, as TRBJ2-5 better fits the DNA end. Germline V gene lookup returns CDR1 SGHTA and CDR2 FQGNSA. The CDR3 runs to 14 residues.